This TCR beta chain was recovered during a study of T cells after yellow fever vaccination. This clonotype has at least ten counts. TCRdb passed the 5' RACE reads through MiXCR, listing each CDR3 protein once. This sample has 200,000 to 250,000 distinct CDR3 sequences; more than 3% occur once, and the top ten carry about 3%. The material sequenced was CD4+ T cells sorted from PBMCs, taken 10 days after the yellow fever booster vaccination. The TCR was taken from a young man who received the YFV17D yellow fever vaccine.

CDR3 residues: CASSFRPQNTEAFF. CDR3 DNA: TGTGCCAGCAGTTTTAGACCGCAGAACACTGAAGCTTTCTTT. The chain recombines TRBV12-3 or TRBV12-4 with TRBJ1-1; D ambiguous. CDR3 length: 14 residues. Trimming cost V 3 bases and J 1 base, with 9 bases left between them.